A single sample gave rise to the 17 T cell receptor beta chains below, sequenced in a study of CXCR4 blockade with PD-1 therapy in pancreatic cancer. Sequenced by immunoSEQ multiplex PCR; TCRdb stores in-frame clones only, minus some. The table has approximately 3,000 clones, about 53% seen once. Material: tumor tissue. These receptors were collected from a human donor with pancreatic ductal adenocarcinoma.

This clone has more than one count but fewer than ten. The chain links TRBV6-8 to TRBJ2-1; 7 nucleotides line up with TRBD2. This CDR3 is 15 amino acids long. Trimming cost V 5 bases and J 4 bases; bases outside gene matches: 8. Germline V CDR1 and CDR2: MNHGY, SAAAGT. As DNA, the CDR3 is TGTGCCAGCAGTACCTCTAGCGGAGATTACAATGAGCAGTTCTTC. This codes for CASSTSSGDYNEQFF.

This chain uses TRBV12-5 with TRBJ1-2, with D unclear. CDR3 size: 13 residues. V was cut by 2 bases and J by 5 bases, with 9 bases left in between. The germline V gene has CDR1 LGHNT and CDR2 FRNRAP. CDR3: CASGLTENYGYTF. The DNA of the CDR3 is TGTGCTAGTGGTTTGACAGAAAATTATGGCTACACCTTC.

The genes are TRBV18 and TRBJ2-3; possibly TRBD2 for D (6 bases). Germline lookup yields CDR1 KGHSH and CDR2 LQKENI. CDR3 length: 15 amino acids. V was cut by 0 bases and J by 4 bases, with 11 bases left in between. CDR3 sequence reads: CASSPPGGASDTQYF. DNA for the CDR3: TGTGCCAGCTCACCACCGGGAGGAGCATCAGATACGCAGTATTTT.

CDR3 sequence (DNA): TGTGCCAGCAAAAGTCCCCTTGGGAAGACCCAGTACTTC. It translates to CASKSPLGKTQYF. This chain connects TRBV12-5 to TRBJ2-5; D unresolved. CDR1 LGHNT and CDR2 FRNRAP come from the germline V gene. The CDR3 length is 13 residues.

The chain combines TRBV12-5 with TRBJ2-7, with TRBD2 as a possible D gene (6 bases). CDR3 size: 13 residues. The V gene's germline CDR1 is LGHNT and CDR2 FRNRAP. CDR3 in DNA: TGTGCCAGCCGACCGCTGCGGGACTACGAGCAGTACTTC. Protein: CASRPLRDYEQYF.

By share of the sample, this clone is medium-sized (0.01 to 0.1%). The J gene is TRBJ2-7, the V gene TRBV9; D possibly corresponds to TRBD1 (5 bases). This CDR3 has 16 amino acids. Germline CDR1 is SGDLS and CDR2 is YYNGEE. Between the trimmed V and J ends, which lost 4 bases and 2 bases, there was a span of 19 bases. The CDR3 region is CASSPGSKGVPYEQYF. CDR3 nucleotide sequence: TGTGCCAGCAGCCCCGGGTCGAAAGGGGTCCCCTACGAGCAGTACTTC.

This clone was detected a few times. The J gene is TRBJ2-7, the V gene TRBV29-1; 7 bases fit TRBD2. The junction had 9 bases not matched to a gene; V was cut back by 4 bases and J by 0 bases. The CDR3 loop spans 15 amino acids. Per the germline V gene, CDR1 is SQVTM and CDR2 is ANQGSEA. CDR3 protein: CSVGGRGDYSYEQYF. DNA for the CDR3: TGCAGCGTTGGGGGACGCGGGGACTACTCCTACGAGCAGTACTTC.

By proportion, this clone is medium-sized. This rearrangement joins TRBV11-3 to TRBJ2-2, with 12 bases fitting TRBD2. The junction had 13 bases not matched to a gene; V was cut back by 3 bases and J by 5 bases. The CDR3 length is 19 residues. CDR1 and CDR2 from the germline V gene are SGHNT and YENEEA. The CDR3 region is CASSLLGLAGGPRTGELFF. Written as DNA, the CDR3 is TGTGCCAGCAGCTTGCTTGGGCTAGCGGGAGGGCCAAGGACCGGGGAGCTGTTTTTT. Full variable domain (remainder filled in from reference TRBV11-3 and TRBJ2-2): EAGVVQSPRYKIIEKKQPVAFWCNPISGHNTLYWYLQNLGQGPELLIRYENEEAVDDSQLPKDRFSAERLKGVDSTLKIQPAELGDSAVYLCASSLLGLAGGPRTGELFFGEGSRLTVL.

In its sample, this clone was seen a few times. CDR3 region: CATSPRTGGNEQFF. CDR3 DNA: TGTGCCACCAGCCCCCGGACAGGGGGCAATGAGCAGTTCTTC. The chain recombines TRBV15 with TRBJ2-1, with TRBD1 matching 10 bases. The CDR3 totals 14 residues. J gave up 6 bases and V 5 bases, and 4 bases lay outside the gene matches. The germline V gene encodes CDR1 LNHNV and CDR2 YYDKDF (reference sequence).

This rearrangement joins TRBV2 to TRBJ1-4; 8 positions match TRBD1. Germline assignment: CDR1 SNHLY and CDR2 FYNNEI. The CDR3 has 14 residues. Trimming cost V 6 bases and J 10 bases; bases outside gene matches: 10. The CDR3 reads CASRIAGGGGKLFF. CDR3 DNA: TGTGCCAGCAGGATCGCAGGGGGCGGGGGAAAACTGTTTTTT.

The genes are TRBV6-8 and TRBJ2-2, with TRBD1 identical over 12 bases. The germline V gene encodes CDR1 MNHGY and CDR2 SAAAGT. V gave up 4 bases and J gave up 7 bases; unmatched junction bases: 10. The CDR3 runs 17 residues. The chain's CDR3 is CASSSWDRGRVGGELFF. The CDR3, as DNA: TGTGCCAGCAGTTCCTGGGACAGGGGGCGGGTCGGCGGGGAGCTGTTTTTT.

This clone was detected only a few times. The chain employs TRBV1 and TRBJ1-1. TRBV1 is classified as a pseudogene. The CDR3 extends over 14 amino acids. The CDR3 here is CASSQRGGDTEAFF. In nucleotides, the CDR3 is TGCGCCAGCAGCCAACGGGGTGGGGACACTGAAGCTTTCTTT.

V and J are TRBV29-1 and TRBJ2-5; D may match TRBD1 or TRBD2 (5 bases each). The CDR3 totals 14 residues. V shed 7 bases and J shed 2 bases, with 17 bases lying between them. In germline, CDR1 is SQVTM, CDR2 ANQGSEA. The CDR3 nucleotides read TGCAGCGCCGCACCCGGGACCACGCAAGAGACCCAGTACTTC. Translating it yields CSAAPGTTQETQYF.

This CDR3 is CASSRRGPRTDTQYF. DNA of the CDR3: TGTGCCAGCAGTCGGCGGGGGCCACGCACAGATACGCAGTATTTT. The rearrangement joins TRBV6-8 to TRBJ2-3, with D possibly TRBD2 on 7 matching bases. Germline CDR1 and CDR2: MNHGY and SAAAGT. V was pared by 5 bases and J by 1 base, with 13 bases between. The CDR3 has 15 residues.

Relative to its sample, this clone is medium-sized. The V gene is TRBV25-1, the J gene TRBJ1-4; 8 bases map to TRBD1. The CDR3 is made up of 14 amino acids. V trimming: 8 bases; J trimming: 8 bases; junction bases outside the gene matches: 10. Germline CDR1 is MGHDK and CDR2 is SYGVNS. CDR3 DNA sequence: TGTGCCAGCCCATCGGACAGGGAATGCGAAAAACTGTTTTTT. Protein: CASPSDRECEKLFF. Combining the CDR3 with reference TRBV25-1 and TRBJ1-4 gives the whole variable domain EADIYQTPRYLVIGTGKKITLECSQTMGHDKMYWYQQDPGMELHLIHYSYGVNSTEKGDLSSESTVSRIRTEHFPLTLESARPSHTSQYLCASPSDRECEKLFFGSGTQLSVL.

This chain joins TRBV30 and TRBJ1-2; a possible D gene is TRBD1 (5 bases). Germline V lookup: CDR1 GTSNPN, CDR2 SVGIG (reference sequence). The CDR3 sequence is 13 residues long. V was pared by 4 bases and J by 7 bases, with 16 bases between. CDR3 nucleotide sequence: TGTGCCTGGACGCGCGGGGGAGGGGCTGGCTACACCTTC. Translating gives CAWTRGGGAGYTF.

This clone is judged large. The chain couples TRBV5-1 to TRBJ2-7; 12 nucleotides align to TRBD1. This CDR3 contains 14 residues. CDR1 is SGHRS, CDR2 YFSETQ, per germline. Germline trimming cut 4 bases from V and 6 bases from J; bases unmatched to any gene: 5. CDR3 amino acids: CASSPGTGGVEQYF. CDR3 in DNA: TGCGCCAGCAGCCCCGGGACAGGGGGCGTCGAGCAGTACTTC.